This T cell receptor beta chain was obtained from a study of cytomegalovirus exposure and HLA in healthy donors. Across the study: There were 70 million to 95 million unique TCRs (from HLA-typed donors) in an early data release. Broader study findings: Later analysis identified a missense DCLRE1C variant that was linked to TCR beta V- and J-gene trimming. Data from an earlier analysis indicated that most TCR beta V segments were productive either about 90% or about 30% of the time. Rarity marked most TCR sequences, yet some public TCRs occurred in many donors.

About this clone: No antigen is known for it.

Germline values: CDR1 SGHAT, CDR2 FQNNGV. The CDR3 consists of 13 residues. J gave up 4 bases and V 4 bases, and 2 bases lay outside the gene matches. In the PCR, 60 Vbeta and 13 Jbeta primers were used. The protocol was immunoSEQ multiplex PCR, while the TCRdb copy is restricted to in-frame clones and leaves out a portion. The repertoire holds 140,000 to 150,000 clones, with 80% as singletons. The sequence was obtained from a middle-aged man in good health and CMV-seronegative. V usage is TRBV11-2 and J usage is TRBJ1-2; 8 bases line up with TRBD1. The material sequenced was PBMCs. The CDR3 spells CASSSDRGYGYTF. As DNA, the CDR3 is TGTGCCAGCAGCTCCGACAGGGGCTATGGCTACACCTTC.